The next 8 T cell receptor beta chains were all read from a single sample in a study of CD8+ T cells in alopecia areata. Reverse transcribed after extraction, RNA yielded cDNA as the sequencing template. Assay: immunoSEQ multiplex PCR; the TCRdb copy retains only in-frame clones and omits some. The sample contains more than 200,000 clones, over 40% of which appear only once. Treatment given: oral pan-JAK inhibitor, 5-10 mg twice daily. Material: CD4+ T cells sorted from blood, obtained around week 37, from a patient treated with tofacitinib. Source of these receptors: a human donor with alopecia areata.

About this clone itself: Other nucleotide sequences in the sample specify the same CDR3. The chain links TRBV6-6 to TRBJ1-5; 8 bases are shared with TRBD1. V shed 6 bases and J 0 bases; nucleotides not matched to a gene: 4. Looked up from germline, CDR1 is MNHNY and CDR2 is SVGAGI (reference sequence). This CDR3 is built from 15 residues. CDR3 loop: CASSSGQGSNQPQHF. The CDR3 coding sequence is TGTGCCAGCAGCTCCGGACAGGGTAGCAATCAGCCCCAGCATTTT.

The rearrangement joins TRBV15 to TRBJ2-3; 9 bases fit TRBD2. CDR1 and CDR2 from the germline V gene are LNHNV and YYDKDF (reference sequence). Germline trimming cut 1 base from V and 0 bases from J; bases unmatched to any gene: 5. CDR3 length: 17 residues. This CDR3 is CATSRGSSGISTDTQYF. The CDR3 coding sequence is TGTGCCACCAGCAGAGGCTCTAGCGGGATTAGCACAGATACGCAGTATTTT. Filled out from reference TRBV15 and TRBJ2-3, the complete variable domain reads DAMVIQNPRYQVTQFGKPVTLSCSQTLNHNVMYWYQQKSSQAPKLLFHYYDKDFNNEADTPDNFQSRRPNTSFCFLDIRSPGLGDTAMYLCATSRGSSGISTDTQYFGPGTRLTVL.

There are a few counts of this clone. The chain links TRBV10-3 to TRBJ2-7; D might be TRBD1 or TRBD2, each matching 5 bases. CDR3 length: 14 residues. Germline V lookup: CDR1 ENHRY, CDR2 SYGVKD. V shed 3 bases and J shed 6 bases, with 15 bases lying between them. The CDR3, as DNA: TGTGCCATCAGTGACAAAGGGACCCAGCGCGAGCAGTACTTC. Residues: CAISDKGTQREQYF.

J is TRBJ1-2 and V is TRBV14, with D possibly being TRBD1 (6 bases). V lost 4 bases and J lost 5, with 14 bases in between. This CDR3 has 14 amino acids. Germline V gene data show CDR1 as SGHDN and CDR2 as FVKESK. The CDR3 DNA reads TGTGCCAGCAGCCGTGGACAGTCCTCATATGGCTACACCTTC. This translates into CASSRGQSSYGYTF.

This chain links TRBV4-1 with TRBJ1-5; 7 bases are shared with TRBD1. This CDR3 region has 15 residues. Germline V gives CDR1 MGHRA, CDR2 YSYEKL. The junction had 5 bases not matched to a gene; V was cut back by 0 bases and J by 6 bases. The CDR3 nucleotides read TGCGCCAGCAGCCAAGAACCCCCAGGGGGTCAGCCCCAGCATTTT. This encodes CASSQEPPGGQPQHF.

In this sample, this clone turned up many times. The chain carries TRBV11-2 and TRBJ2-7, with 12 bases that match TRBD2. The V gene end was trimmed by 5 bases and the J gene end by 2 bases; junction bases not matched to a gene: 7. This CDR3 spans 16 amino acids. Germline V CDR1 and CDR2: SGHAT, FQNNGV. The CDR3 spells CASSPSSGRAPYEQYF. The CDR3 nucleotides read TGTGCCAGCAGCCCCTCTAGCGGGAGGGCCCCCTACGAGCAGTACTTC.

This clone was observed a handful of times. V and J are TRBV4-1 and TRBJ1-2; 10 nucleotides align to TRBD1. The germline V gene encodes CDR1 MGHRA and CDR2 YSYEKL. Trimming removed 4 bases from V and 8 bases from J; junction bases left unmatched: 10. This CDR3 contains 15 residues. This CDR3 reads CASSRGQGTPGGYTF. The CDR3 DNA reads as TGCGCCAGCAGCCGGGGACAGGGGACTCCAGGGGGCTACACCTTC.

This clone was counted only a few times. The rearrangement uses TRBV29-1 and TRBJ2-4, with D possibly matching TRBD1 (6 bases). The CDR3 contains 12 residues. The germline V gene has CDR1 SQVTM and CDR2 ANQGSEA. The V end was cut by 7 bases, the J end by 3 bases, with 10 bases between. The CDR3 nucleotides are TGCAGCGGGGGGCCTGTCAAAAACATTCAGTACTTC. Encoded protein: CSGGPVKNIQYF.